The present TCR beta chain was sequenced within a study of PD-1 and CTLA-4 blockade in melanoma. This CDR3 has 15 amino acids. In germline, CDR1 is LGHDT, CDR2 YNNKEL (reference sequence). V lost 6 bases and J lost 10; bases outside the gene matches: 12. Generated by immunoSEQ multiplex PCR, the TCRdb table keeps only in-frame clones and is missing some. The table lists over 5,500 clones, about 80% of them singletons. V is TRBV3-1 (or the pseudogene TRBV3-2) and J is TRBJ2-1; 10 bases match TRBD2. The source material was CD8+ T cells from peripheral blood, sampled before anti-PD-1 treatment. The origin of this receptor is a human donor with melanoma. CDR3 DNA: TGTGCCAGCAGTGGTACTAGCGGGGTTAATGAGGAGCAGTTCTTC. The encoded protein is CASSGTSGVNEEQFF.